Listed below are T cell receptor beta chains from one sample, sequenced in a study of T cells after yellow fever vaccination. Each CDR3 protein is one row after TCRdb ran MiXCR on the 5' RACE reads. Found here are about 340,000 distinct CDR3 sequences, around 3.9% of them singletons; the top ten hold 20% to 25%. Sequenced material: PBMCs, taken 5 days after the yellow fever booster vaccination. Receptors were obtained from a man younger than 30 who received the YFV17D yellow fever vaccine. Each CDR3 is given with its conserved first and last residue.

>TRBV5-1|TRBJ2-1
CASSLRTVLSEQFF
>TRBV18|TRBJ1-4
CASSATHEEKLFF
>TRBV7-2|TRBJ1-4
CASSIRWGPTGNEKLFF
>TRBV18|TRBJ1-4
CASSERSNEKLFF
>TRBV19|TRBJ2-2
CASSILTSFTGELFF
>TRBV10-3|TRBJ2-5
CAISESAREETQYF
>TRBV7-6|TRBJ2-3
CASSTRLAGGTDTQYF
>TRBV5-1|TRBJ2-2
CASSAGGAITGELFF
>TRBV20-1|TRBJ2-7
CSVRRGGLYEQYF
>TRBV5-1|TRBJ1-6
CASSAVDANSPLHF
>TRBV4-3|TRBJ2-5
CASSQTAGPRETQYF
>TRBV18|TRBJ2-2
CASSPGGITGELFF
>TRBV6-6|TRBJ2-5
CASSSSGGAETQYF
>TRBV7-9|TRBJ1-2
CASSLGSSYGYTF
>TRBV6-2/TRBV6-3|TRBJ1-5
CASSSEANQPQHF
>TRBV7-2|TRBJ2-3
CASKEPGSTDTQYF
>TRBV2|TRBJ2-2
CASSGVGQVDTGELFF
>TRBV6-5|TRBJ2-6
CASSYLRGSSGANVLTF
>TRBV27|TRBJ2-5
CASSLRAGEETQYF
>TRBV20-1|TRBJ2-3
CSASNPRGSTDTQYF
>TRBV7-2|TRBJ1-2
CASSLAFSYGYTF
>TRBV6-5|TRBJ2-3
CASRTGGVDTQYF
>TRBV4-3|TRBJ2-2
CASSQEFDGGASGTGELFF
>TRBV7-2|TRBJ2-5
CASSFMYQETQYF
>TRBV19|TRBJ1-1
CASSISSGTEAFF
>TRBV4-2|TRBJ2-5
CASSQEPGGWGETQYF
>TRBV5-1|TRBJ1-3
CASSLPGGLGNTIYF
>TRBV11-2|TRBJ2-7
CASSPGRGAYEQYF
>TRBV12-3/TRBV12-4|TRBJ2-2
CASSPLRGGELFF
>TRBV7-6|TRBJ2-1
CASSSPLADSNNEQFF
>TRBV18|TRBJ1-6
CASSPPNSDLNNSPLHF
>TRBV7-2|TRBJ1-1
CASSLYQLNTEAFF
>TRBV6-6|TRBJ2-7
CASSYSAVDYEQYF
>TRBV7-9|TRBJ1-2
CASSQVGGVEAGYTF
>TRBV11-2|TRBJ2-3
CASSPQADTQYF
>TRBV27|TRBJ2-2
CASSLLAGTSVGELFF
>TRBV18|TRBJ2-3
CASSPVTGVTDTQYF
>TRBV15|TRBJ2-3
CATSLRSGASTDTQYF
>TRBV7-9|TRBJ2-7
CASSTGQEIYEQYF
>TRBV7-2|TRBJ1-2
CASSLVRQGILGYTF
>TRBV7-2|TRBJ2-1
CASSSDLGRNEQFF
>TRBV12-3/TRBV12-4|TRBJ2-3
CASSFEGGTDTQYF
>TRBV7-8|TRBJ1-4
CASSRDRGLEKLFF
>TRBV5-4|TRBJ1-2
CASSLGGGGRNYGYTF
>TRBV24-1|TRBJ2-1
CATGGTPNEQFF
>TRBV19|TRBJ1-4
CASSSRGETNEKLFF
>TRBV6-5|TRBJ1-5
CASSYSRRGGQPQHF
>TRBV27|TRBJ1-3
CASREYRELGNTIYF
>TRBV3-1|TRBJ1-6
CASSQAGVGNSPLHF
>TRBV20-1|TRBJ1-6
CSARVGVVPLHF
>TRBV19|TRBJ2-1
CASSEAGGGYEQFF
>TRBV2|TRBJ2-5
CASRKGAAGGETQYF
>TRBV20-1|TRBJ2-1
CSFVLLAYNEQFF